This T cell receptor beta chain emerged from a study of long-term antiretroviral therapy in people with HIV (dated by TCRdb to between 2021 and 2024). As for the study more broadly: Collection of the earliest samples took place about a decade ahead of the 2015 WHO recommendation for immediate ART, at a time when ART was typically delayed until CD4 counts fell. A retrospective serial study tested whether ART initiation and durable HIV suppression were associated with changes in peripheral blood TRB repertoire composition and diversity. A total of 192 cryopreserved PBMC samples came from around 30 adults with confirmed HIV infection and were collected serially over a mean of roughly six years (range 1-12). Of the approximately 30 participants with HIV, ten to eleven were female. Test extractions of a monoclonal T-cell line alongside under 35 polyclonal samples showed no cross-contamination during QIAcube processing.

To be included, a participant needed at least one PBMC sample from before ART initiation plus at least two post-ART samples. All participants with HIV were treated in the United States of America. Before DNA extraction, cryopreserved samples of about 0.9-11 million PBMC were thawed and then washed. At the time of the earliest PBMC sample, participants with HIV were aged between roughly 20 and 54 years. PBMC samples were contributed by each participant from 1-4 timepoints before ART initiation and 2-8 timepoints after ART initiation, with a median of 7 samples. Serial HIV viral load, CD4+ T-cell count, ART history and demographic data were obtained for every participant. A Qiagen kit on a QIAcube was used to extract genomic DNA from unsorted PBMC, with samples processed in batches of 12. This clone was found a few times. The antigen it recognizes is unknown. No base qualities exist here, and no much larger clone lies one base off it.

The immunoSEQ hsTCRB v3.0 assay was used at survey level resolution to sequence the TRB variable region. A depth of roughly 35,000-50,000 T-cell genomes per sample was targeted for TRB sequencing. Pooled TRB libraries were sequenced on an Illumina MiSeq with a v3 150-cycle kit. As for the authors' bioinformatics: Repertoire analysis was run in R within a reproducible Nextflow workflow that covered QC, data transformation and analysis. LymphoSeq2, an R package for exploring AIRR-Seq data, was used to implement custom analyses. After excluding a few samples that yielded fewer than 5000 total TRB sequences, some 180 HIV repertoires remained for analysis. Among the 180 to 200 retained HIV repertoires, about 59 were collected before ART initiation and 120 to 140 were collected after ART initiation. Each repertoire was downsampled to 5000 TRB nucleotide sequences, and summary statistics were averaged across 100 downsampling iterations. Only TRB sequences with CDR3 regions of at least seven amino acids were retained for analysis. A Shannon entropy-derived clonality score and the Gini coefficient were used to measure diversity. In repertoire networks, the top 5000 CDR3 amino acid sequences were linked whenever an edit distance of one separated two sequences. Antigen specificity groups and MHC restriction were predicted for TRB CDR3 amino acid sequences with GLIPH2. To flag known CMV, EBV, HIV or tissue antigen associations, CDR3 amino acid sequences were matched against VDJdb and McPAS-TCR. Pre-ART, post-ART and control groups were compared with Wilcoxon signed-rank tests and Holm-Bonferroni correction. TCRdb obtained this table from immuneACCESS and retained in-frame rearrangements with V and J assigned. These tables miss some clones; where compared with another copy, unresolved V genes account for less than half of the shortfall, and the remainder is unexplained. V and J calls and clone size are those listed in that table; D and trimming were worked out from the DNA. The sample table lists 18,000 or so clones, around 78% of them with a count of one. Roughly 8% of the sample belongs to the ten largest clones.

Results the study describes overall, beyond this receptor: The samples were dated from about 2003 to 2017, and the ART regimens that were used may be less effective than current ART regimens. Limited PBMC availability meant only the TCR beta chain was sequenced, without alpha chain pairing. Because pre-ART samples had limited cell numbers, unsorted PBMC were profiled rather than sorted CD4+ and CD8+ T cells. A significant increase in TRB diversity was found to be associated with ART initiation, although TRB diversity was observed to remain significantly below that of transplant donor controls even after long-term ART. HIV repertoires had narrower CDR3 length ranges than controls, and the network structure suggested an antigen-experienced repertoire that shifted only slightly toward naive after ART. Inferences about post-ART repertoire changes are limited because no data were available on ART adherence, viral resistance or therapy changes. Expanded TRB clones identified before ART initiation dominated the repertoire at all time points, although this dominance fluctuated and declined in many PLHIV after ART.

From cysteine to phenylalanine, the CDR3 is 15 amino acids long. Just the 45-base CDR3 DNA is kept, in frame starting at base 1. After removal of 2 bases from V and 3 bases from J, the junction retains 3 bases not matched to a gene. Per the germline V gene, MNHEY is the CDR1 and SVGAGI is the CDR2. Rearrangement joined TRBV6-5 to TRBJ1-5; the central 8 bases match TRBD1. The specimen comprised unsorted PBMCs, sampled at the start of antiretroviral therapy, before treatment. The TCR sequence derives from a woman in her thirties or forties with HIV. The DNA reads as follows: TGTGCCAGCAGTTACGGGACAGGATTCAATCAGCCCCAGCATTTT. The resulting protein is CASSYGTGFNQPQHF.